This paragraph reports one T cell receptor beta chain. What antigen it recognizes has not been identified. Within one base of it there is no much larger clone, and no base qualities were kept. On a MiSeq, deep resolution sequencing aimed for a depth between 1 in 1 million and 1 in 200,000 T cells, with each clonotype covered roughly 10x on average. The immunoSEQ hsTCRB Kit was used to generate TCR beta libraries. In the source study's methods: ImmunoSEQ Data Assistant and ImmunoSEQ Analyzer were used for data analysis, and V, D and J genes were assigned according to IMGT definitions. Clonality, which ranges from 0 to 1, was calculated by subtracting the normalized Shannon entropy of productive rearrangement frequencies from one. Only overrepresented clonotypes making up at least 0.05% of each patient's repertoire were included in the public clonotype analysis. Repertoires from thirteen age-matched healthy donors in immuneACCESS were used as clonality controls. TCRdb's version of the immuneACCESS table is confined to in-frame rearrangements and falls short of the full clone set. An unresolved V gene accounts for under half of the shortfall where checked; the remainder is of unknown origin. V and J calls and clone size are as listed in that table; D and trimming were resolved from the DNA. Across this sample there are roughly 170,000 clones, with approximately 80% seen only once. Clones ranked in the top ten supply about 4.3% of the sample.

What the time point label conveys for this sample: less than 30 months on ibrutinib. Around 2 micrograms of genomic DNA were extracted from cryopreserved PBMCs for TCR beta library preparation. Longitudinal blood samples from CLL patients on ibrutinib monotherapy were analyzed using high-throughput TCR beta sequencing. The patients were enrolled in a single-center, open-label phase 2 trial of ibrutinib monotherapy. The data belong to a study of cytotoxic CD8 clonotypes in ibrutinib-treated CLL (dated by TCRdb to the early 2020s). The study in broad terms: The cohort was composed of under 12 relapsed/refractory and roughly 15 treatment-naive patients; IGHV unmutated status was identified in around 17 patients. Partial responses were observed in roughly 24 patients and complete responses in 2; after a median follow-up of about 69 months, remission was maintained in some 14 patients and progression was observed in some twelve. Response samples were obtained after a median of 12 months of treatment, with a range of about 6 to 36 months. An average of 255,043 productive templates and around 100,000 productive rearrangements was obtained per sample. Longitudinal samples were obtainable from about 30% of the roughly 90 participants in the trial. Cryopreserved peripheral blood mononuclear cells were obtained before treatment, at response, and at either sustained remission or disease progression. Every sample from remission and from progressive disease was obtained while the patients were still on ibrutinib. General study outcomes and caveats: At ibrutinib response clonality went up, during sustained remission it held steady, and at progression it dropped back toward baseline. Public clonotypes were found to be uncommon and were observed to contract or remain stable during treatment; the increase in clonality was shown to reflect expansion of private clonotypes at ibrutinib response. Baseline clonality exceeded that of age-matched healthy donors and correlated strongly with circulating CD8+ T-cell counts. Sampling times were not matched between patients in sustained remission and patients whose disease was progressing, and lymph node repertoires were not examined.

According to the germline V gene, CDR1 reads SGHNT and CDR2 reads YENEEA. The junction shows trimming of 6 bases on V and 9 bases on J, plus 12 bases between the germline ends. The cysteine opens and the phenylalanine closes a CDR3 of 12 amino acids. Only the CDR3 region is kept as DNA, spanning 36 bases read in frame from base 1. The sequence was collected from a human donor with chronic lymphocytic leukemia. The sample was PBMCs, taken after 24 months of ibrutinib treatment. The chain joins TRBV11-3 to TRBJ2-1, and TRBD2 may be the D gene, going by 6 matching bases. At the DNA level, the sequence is TGTGCCAGCAGAACCCGGGGAGGTGAGCAGTTCTTC. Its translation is CASRTRGGEQFF.